The rows below give T cell receptor beta chains drawn from one sample of a study of T-cell memory formation after mild COVID-19. TCRdb re-called the 5' RACE reads through MiXCR, storing one row per CDR3 protein. The table shows 75,000 to 90,000 distinct CDR3 sequences, with 14% occurring only once. The sample was PBMCs or a T cell subset sorted from them (not recorded which). The receptors here all came from an adult woman who had mild COVID-19 (a few samples of this study predate the infection). Cell type and time point are not known. CDR3s include the opening cysteine and the closing phenylalanine or tryptophan. D genes are given only for firm matches. Clone size is given for some rows only: seen once, a few or many times, or a class if the clone is expanded.

>TRBV6-6|-|TRBJ2-3|TRBD1|15
TGTGCCAGCAGCTCCGTCACAGGGGGTGGTGATACGCAGTATTTT
CASSSVTGGGDTQYF
>TRBV5-1|few|TRBJ1-4|TRBD1|14
TGCGCCAGCAGCACAGGGACAGGGGTTGAAAAACTGTTTTTT
CASSTGTGVEKLFF
>TRBV7-6|many|TRBJ2-7|TRBD2|17
TGTGCCAGCAGCTTAGTGCTTGCGGGACTAGTTGCCTACGAGCAGTACTTC
CASSLVLAGLVAYEQYF
>TRBV12-3/TRBV12-4|many|TRBJ2-7|-|13
TGTGCCAGCAGTCTGTGGAGCGCTTACGAGCAGTACTTC
CASSLWSAYEQYF
>TRBV4-1|many|TRBJ2-2|TRBD2|14
TGCGCCAGCAGCTACGGGGGGGCAATCGGGGAGCTGTTTTTT
CASSYGGAIGELFF
>TRBV7-2|many|TRBJ1-5|-|17
TGTGCCAGCAGCTTAGGAGTGGACCGTTATAGCAATCAGCCCCAGCATTTT
CASSLGVDRYSNQPQHF
>TRBV12-3/TRBV12-4|-|TRBJ2-3|TRBD1|15
TGTGCCAGCAGCCAACTTGGACAGGGGAAGGATACGCAGTATTTT
CASSQLGQGKDTQYF
>TRBV7-9|few|TRBJ2-3|TRBD1|16
TGTGCCAGCAGCCCTCGACAGGGAAAAAACACAGATACGCAGTATTTT
CASSPRQGKNTDTQYF
>TRBV12-3/TRBV12-4|-|TRBJ2-3|TRBD2|15
TGTGCCAGCAGTGTCCTCAGCGGGGGCCCAGATACGCAGTATTTT
CASSVLSGGPDTQYF
>TRBV6-6|many|TRBJ1-1|-|15
TGTGCCAGCCACGATGGACCGGGACAAATGGCTGAAGCTTTCTTT
CASHDGPGQMAEAFF
>TRBV3-1|few|TRBJ2-2|-|13
TGTGCCAGCAGCCCGGGGGACACCGGGGAGCTGTTTTTT
CASSPGDTGELFF
>TRBV2|-|TRBJ2-1|TRBD2|15
TGTGCCAGCAGTGAACGGCTAGCGGGAGCTAATGAGCAGTTCTTC
CASSERLAGANEQFF
>TRBV4-1|few|TRBJ2-7|-|15
TGCGCCAGCAGCCAAAATGTTGAACCTATCTACGAGCAGTACTTC
CASSQNVEPIYEQYF
>TRBV9|few|TRBJ2-7|-|15
TGTGCCAGCAGCTTACAGGGAGGTTGGTCCTACGAGCAGTACTTC
CASSLQGGWSYEQYF
>TRBV5-6|-|TRBJ2-3|-|19
TGTGCCAGCATCGACATCGGGAGGGACAGGGTGATCGGAACAGATACGCAGTATTTT
CASIDIGRDRVIGTDTQYF
>TRBV3-1|few|TRBJ1-5|-|13
TGTGCCAGCAGCCAAGATGAGGGTCAGCCCCAGCATTTT
CASSQDEGQPQHF
>TRBV3-1|few|TRBJ2-3|TRBD2|17
TGTGCCAGCAGCCAGGAGACTAGCGCCTCAGAGAAAGATACGCAGTATTTT
CASSQETSASEKDTQYF
>TRBV12-3/TRBV12-4|-|TRBJ1-1|-|14
TGTGCCAGCAGTTTAGCGCACAGCCTCAGTGAAGCTTTCTTT
CASSLAHSLSEAFF
>TRBV7-2|many|TRBJ2-1|TRBD2|12
TGTGCCAGCAGAGGACTAGCACACGAGCAGTTCTTC
CASRGLAHEQFF
>TRBV9|few|TRBJ2-1|TRBD1|14
TGTGCCAGCAGCGTGGGGTCAGGGGGAAATGAGCAGTTCTTC
CASSVGSGGNEQFF
>TRBV29-1|-|TRBJ2-1|TRBD2|16
TGCAGCGTTGGCCCGGGACTAGCGGGGGTATACAATGAGCAGTTCTTC
CSVGPGLAGVYNEQFF
>TRBV6-6|-|TRBJ1-4|-|15
TGTGCCAGTGGATTACCGGGACTCTTTAATGAAAAACTGTTTTTT
CASGLPGLFNEKLFF
>TRBV19|-|TRBJ2-3|TRBD1|12
TGTGCCAGTAGTACCGGGACAGTTAATAAGTATTTT
CASSTGTVNKYF
>TRBV7-9|-|TRBJ2-1|-|16
TGTGCCAGCAGCTCCCCCGCCGGTGGCAGGGTCAATGAGCAGTTCTTC
CASSSPAGGRVNEQFF
>TRBV29-1|few|TRBJ1-1|-|12
TGCAGCGTCGACATAGCGAACACTGAAGCTTTCTTT
CSVDIANTEAFF
>TRBV29-1|few|TRBJ1-1|-|12
TGCAGCGTTGATCTCCTGAACACTGAAGCTTTCTTT
CSVDLLNTEAFF